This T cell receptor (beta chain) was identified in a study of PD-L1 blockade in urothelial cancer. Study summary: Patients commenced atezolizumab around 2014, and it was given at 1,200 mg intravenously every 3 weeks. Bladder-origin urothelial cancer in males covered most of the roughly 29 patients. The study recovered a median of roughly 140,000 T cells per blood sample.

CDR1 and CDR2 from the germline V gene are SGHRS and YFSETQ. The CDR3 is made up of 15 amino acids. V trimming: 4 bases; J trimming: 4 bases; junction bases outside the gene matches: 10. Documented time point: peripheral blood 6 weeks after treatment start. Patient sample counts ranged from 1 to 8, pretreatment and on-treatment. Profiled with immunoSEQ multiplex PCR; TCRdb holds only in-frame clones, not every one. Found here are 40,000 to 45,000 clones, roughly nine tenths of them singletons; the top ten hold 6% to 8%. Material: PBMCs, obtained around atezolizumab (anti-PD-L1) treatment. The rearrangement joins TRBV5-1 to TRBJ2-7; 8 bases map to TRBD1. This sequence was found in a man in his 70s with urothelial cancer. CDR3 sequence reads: CASSTAQTGVYEQYF. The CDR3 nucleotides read TGCGCCAGCAGCACGGCCCAGACAGGGGTATACGAGCAGTACTTC.